This T cell receptor beta chain derives from a study of T cells after yellow fever vaccination. CDR3 length: 14 amino acids. Germline V CDR1 and CDR2: SGHDT, YYEEEE. The V and J ends lost 4 bases and 4 bases, in that order; junction bases with no gene match: 6. TCRdb recomputed calls from the 5' RACE reads with MiXCR, one row per CDR3 protein. The sample holds some 350,000 distinct CDR3 sequences; 7.5% to 9% are singletons and the top ten take roughly 18%. The gene calls are TRBV5-6 and TRBJ1-2; 8 nucleotides line up with TRBD1. This sample comprised PBMCs, obtained on the day of the first yellow fever vaccination. The sequence derives from a man in his late teens or twenties who received the YFV17D yellow fever vaccine. CDR3 coding DNA: TGTGCCAGCAGCCCGGGGGGACAGGCCTATGGCTACACCTTC. Protein: CASSPGGQAYGYTF.